This is a list of T cell receptor beta chains from one sample in a study of T cell responses to AZD1222 COVID-19 vaccine. Here immunoSEQ multiplex PCR was the method, and the copy in TCRdb shows in-frame clones only, minus some. The sample includes about 76,000 clones, over 75% seen only once; the top ten take roughly a tenth. The sequenced sample was peripheral blood, obtained on day 0 of AZD1222 vaccination. The receptors stem from an adult in good health. Both conserved end residues are part of each CDR3.

TRBV7-8	TRBJ1-5	CASSSLQGFGQPQHF
TRBV28	TRBJ1-2	CASSGYTF
TRBV6-5	TRBJ2-2	CASSGLGGGAGELFF
TRBV3-1/TRBV3-2	TRBJ2-2	CASSHHTGELFF
TRBV3-1/TRBV3-2	TRBJ1-6	CASSQDLLRGRRSPLHF
TRBV27	TRBJ2-5	CASSRMGTQYF
TRBV18	TRBJ1-1	CASSPLMLGDYTEAFF
TRBV28	TRBJ1-2	CASSPGQRTDGYTF
TRBV28	TRBJ1-1	CASSLIAGTVNTEAFF
TRBV12-3/TRBV12-4	TRBJ1-5	CASSAISNQPQHF
TRBV27	TRBJ1-3	CASSRTGSQGNTIYF
TRBV5-5	TRBJ2-7	CASRRLAGGPRYEQYF
TRBV24-1	TRBJ2-1	CATSDSGGTVYNEQFF
TRBV6-5	TRBJ1-1	CASNRQGARAEAFF
TRBV24-1	TRBJ2-3	CATSGTGLRDTQYF
TRBV28	TRBJ1-5	CASSLSSGQGMGQPQHF
TRBV19	TRBJ1-6	CASSNSSYNSPLHF
TRBV6-5	TRBJ1-2	CASSYKVTGTGLGYTF
TRBV21-1	TRBJ2-5	CASSGSPPTSGHQETQYF
TRBV29-1	TRBJ1-1	CSVLPDTEAFF
TRBV11-2	TRBJ2-5	CASSGGSSWETQYF
TRBV12-3/TRBV12-4	TRBJ1-2	CASSFGSTYGYTF
TRBV12-5	TRBJ1-1	CASGLSNRGGPTEAFF
TRBV28	TRBJ1-1	CASSRGMNTEAFF
TRBV2	TRBJ2-5	CASTSDSQETQYF
TRBV6-5	TRBJ2-3	CASNPEALTDTQYF
TRBV29-1	TRBJ1-6	CSVVTGGNSPLHF